This paragraph covers one T cell receptor (beta chain) sequence. Cohort assignment relied on participant-reported clinical history. The data originate from a study of blood T cell repertoires in COVID-19. Using immunoSEQ multiplex PCR, the repertoire was profiled, and TCRdb retains in-frame clones only, with some absent. This sample has hundreds of thousands of clones, with over 75% found just once. The CDR3 runs 13 residues. The germline V gene has CDR1 MGHRA and CDR2 YSYEKL. V gave up 0 bases and J gave up 4 bases, with 7 bases separating them. The rearrangement links TRBV4-1 to TRBJ2-7; no reliable D call. The sequencing sample was made of PBMCs or T cells enriched from blood (not recorded which). The source of this sequence is a young man who had recovered from COVID-19. The CDR3 DNA is TGCGCCAGCAGCCAAGAACCGGGTTACGAGCAGTACTTC. Translated, it gives CASSQEPGYEQYF.